This entry lists 31 T cell receptor beta chains sequenced from one sample in a study of blood T cell repertoires in COVID-19. TCRdb keeps only in-frame clones here, not all; method: immunoSEQ multiplex PCR. The table has approximately 150,000 clones, around 89% seen once. Sequencing was performed on peripheral blood. The origin of the receptors is a man in his fifties or sixties who had recovered from COVID-19.

The chain has TRBV5-1 and TRBJ1-4; no clear D gene. Trimming shortened V by 5 bases and J by 8 bases, and 7 bases separated the two germline ends. CDR1 and CDR2 from the germline V gene are SGHRS and YFSETQ. CDR3 length: 11 amino acids. The CDR3 region has the DNA TGCGCCAGCAGGAAAGAGGAAAAACTGTTTTTT. Translation: CASRKEEKLFF.

The chain employs TRBV7-3 and TRBJ1-2; 7 nucleotides match TRBD1. V lost 6 bases, J lost 4 bases, and 8 bases stayed unmatched. Germline V gene lookup returns CDR1 SGHTA and CDR2 FQGTGA. The CDR3 runs 14 residues. The CDR3 bases are TGTGCCAGCAGGCCGACAGGGTTCGGCTATGGCTACACCTTC. This translates into CASRPTGFGYGYTF.

The chain links TRBV3-1 (or the pseudogene TRBV3-2) to TRBJ1-1; 7 nucleotides line up with TRBD1. The germline V gene has CDR1 LGHDT and CDR2 YNNKEL (reference sequence). The CDR3 is 14 amino acids. V was clipped by 4 bases and J by 0 bases; unmatched bases: 2. Written as DNA, the CDR3 is TGTGCCAGCAGCCGGGGACAGTTGAACACTGAAGCTTTCTTT. Its protein product is CASSRGQLNTEAFF.

The chain is built from TRBV5-4 and TRBJ2-4, with 9 nucleotides matching TRBD1. V shed 0 bases and J 3 bases; nucleotides not matched to a gene: 1. CDR1 and CDR2 from the germline V gene are SGHNT and YYREEE (reference sequence). This CDR3 has 15 residues. As DNA, the CDR3 is TGTGCCAGCAGCTTGGAGACAGGGGGCAAAAACATTCAGTACTTC. It encodes CASSLETGGKNIQYF.

J is TRBJ1-3 and V is TRBV6-2 or TRBV6-3; the D gene is possibly TRBD1 (6 bases). V gave up 6 bases and J gave up 0 bases, with 12 bases separating them. The CDR3 spans 15 residues. Germline assignment: CDR1 MNHEY and CDR2 SVGEGT. The chain's CDR3 is CASSSDRLSGNTIYF. CDR3 nucleotide sequence: TGTGCCAGCAGCTCCGACAGGCTCTCTGGAAACACCATATATTTT.

This clone was seen only once. The chain is built from TRBV6-6 and TRBJ2-4, with D unresolved. Germline loops: CDR1 MNHNY, CDR2 SVGAGI (reference sequence). Trimming pared 8 bases from V and 0 bases from J, leaving 11 bases between. The CDR3 has 14 residues. The CDR3, as DNA: TGTGCCAGCTCCCTAGACTTAGCCAAAAACATTCAGTACTTC. This translates into CASSLDLAKNIQYF.

The CDR3 sequence: CASTELGQTASGANVLTF. The CDR3 DNA is TGTGCCAGCACAGAGTTGGGACAGACGGCTTCTGGGGCCAACGTCCTGACTTTC. V gene TRBV7-8 combines with J gene TRBJ2-6, with TRBD1 identical over 7 bases. There are 18 residues in the CDR3. With 7 bases clipped from V and 1 base from J, the junction kept 13 bases outside the gene matches. The germline CDR1 and CDR2 sequences are SGHVS and FQNEAQ.

The chain carries TRBV5-1 and TRBJ2-2, with D possibly TRBD2 on 6 matching bases. V lost 2 bases and J lost 1, with 12 bases in between. The CDR3 totals 16 residues. In germline, CDR1 is SGHRS, CDR2 YFSETQ. CDR3 bases: TGCGCCAGCAGCTTTAAAGGACTACAGAACACCGGGGAGCTGTTTTTT. The encoded protein is CASSFKGLQNTGELFF. Variable domain in full (rest from reference TRBV5-1 and TRBJ2-2): KAGVTQTPRYLIKTRGQQVTLSCSPISGHRSVSWYQQTPGQGLQFLFEYFSETQRNKGNFPGRFSGRQFSNSRSEMNVSTLELGDSALYLCASSFKGLQNTGELFFGEGSRLTVL.

V is TRBV2 and J is TRBJ2-7; 9 positions agree with TRBD1. The CDR3 runs to 15 residues. Germline V gives CDR1 SNHLY, CDR2 FYNNEI. J was trimmed by 0 bases and V by 7 bases; bases with no gene match: 7. The CDR3 loop reads CASTNRGLSSYEQYF. The CDR3 nucleotides are TGTGCCAGCACCAACAGGGGGCTTAGCTCCTACGAGCAGTACTTC.

The rearrangement uses TRBV28 and TRBJ1-2; TRBD1 aligns across 9 bases. Per germline, CDR1 MDHEN and CDR2 SYDVKM. Unmatched junction bases numbered 4, after V lost 3 bases and J lost 5 bases. This CDR3 comprises 14 residues. CDR3 in DNA: TGTGCCAGCAGTTTTGGACAGGGGAGGTATGGCTACACCTTC. Its protein product is CASSFGQGRYGYTF.

This clone was observed once. J is TRBJ2-1 and V is TRBV9; possible D gene TRBD2, 5 bases. V lost 3 bases and J 0 bases, leaving 10 bases between the germline ends. CDR1 SGDLS and CDR2 YYNGEE come from the germline V gene. This CDR3 spans 15 amino acids. The CDR3 DNA is TGTGCCAGCAGCGGCGGGCTAAGCTCCTACAATGAGCAGTTCTTC. It yields the protein CASSGGLSSYNEQFF.

The chain carries TRBV24-1 and TRBJ2-7; unclear D gene. CDR3 length: 11 residues. In germline, CDR1 is KGHDR, CDR2 SFDVKD. V was trimmed by 0 bases and J by 9 bases, leaving 5 bases between them. The DNA of the CDR3 is TGTGCCACCAGTGATTTGATAGCGCAGTACTTC. This translates into CATSDLIAQYF.

The chain has TRBV7-9 and TRBJ1-4; D is uncertain. The germline V gene has CDR1 SEHNR and CDR2 FQNEAQ (reference sequence). The CDR3 has 13 amino acids. The V end lost 1 base, the J end lost 4 bases, and 4 bases lay between the germline ends. CDR3 region: CASSLDINEKLFF. Here the CDR3 DNA reads TGTGCCAGCAGCTTAGACATTAATGAAAAACTGTTTTTT.

V is TRBV4-2 and J is TRBJ1-5; no clear D. Trimming took off 1 base at V and 0 bases at J, with 13 bases between the two ends. The germline V gene has CDR1 LGHNA and CDR2 YNFKEQ. CDR3 length equals 17 residues. The CDR3 nucleotides are TGTGCCAGCAGCCAAGGGCAGAGGAGTTCTAGCAATCAGCCCCAGCATTTT. Residues: CASSQGQRSSSNQPQHF.

This chain uses TRBV5-4 with TRBJ2-1, with 8 bases lining up with TRBD2. Germline V gene sequence: CDR1 SGHNT, CDR2 YYREEE (reference sequence). V dropped 4 bases and J dropped 10; count of bases not matched to a gene: 13. This CDR3 contains 15 residues. The CDR3 loop reads CASSLSVAGGREQFF. The CDR3 nucleotides are TGTGCCAGCAGCCTCTCTGTCGCGGGGGGCCGGGAGCAGTTCTTC.

The CDR3 coding sequence is TGTGCCAGCAGCGTAGGAGGCAGCTATAATTCACCCCTCCACTTT. Protein: CASSVGGSYNSPLHF. The gene calls are TRBV9 and TRBJ1-6, with D unresolved. Germline lookup yields CDR1 SGDLS and CDR2 YYNGEE. V lost 0 bases, J lost 3 bases, and 7 bases lay in between. This CDR3 has 15 residues.

This chain connects TRBV18 to TRBJ2-6, with 7 bases lining up with TRBD1. Germline V lookup: CDR1 KGHSH, CDR2 LQKENI. CDR3 length: 18 amino acids. With V trimmed by 2 bases and J by 0 bases, 7 bases remained unmatched. The CDR3 DNA reads TGTGCCAGCTCACCATATGGGACAGCCCGCTCTGGGGCCAACGTCCTGACTTTC. Translated: CASSPYGTARSGANVLTF.

The chain uses TRBV5-1 and TRBJ2-7; D uncertain. The CDR3 is 12 amino acids. Per the germline V gene, CDR1 is SGHRS and CDR2 is YFSETQ. V dropped 5 bases and J dropped 0 bases, with 6 bases sitting between them. The CDR3 nucleotides are TGCGCCAGCAGATCAGACTCCTACGAGCAGTACTTC. As protein: CASRSDSYEQYF. Together with reference TRBV5-1 and TRBJ2-7, the CDR3 gives the full variable domain: KAGVTQTPRYLIKTRGQQVTLSCSPISGHRSVSWYQQTPGQGLQFLFEYFSETQRNKGNFPGRFSGRQFSNSRSEMNVSTLELGDSALYLCASRSDSYEQYFGPGTRLTVT.

This sequence joins TRBV6-5 and TRBJ2-2; D is unclear. The V end was cut by 0 bases, the J end by 4 bases, with 12 bases between. The germline V gene encodes CDR1 MNHEY and CDR2 SVGAGI. CDR3 length equals 16 residues. CDR3 coding DNA: TGTGCCAGCAGTTACTCGTTCCGTACAGCCACCGGGGAGCTGTTTTTT. This encodes CASSYSFRTATGELFF.

J is TRBJ2-2 and V is TRBV4-1; weak D call: TRBD2 (5 bases). The V end was cut by 1 base, the J end by 3 bases, with 9 bases between. The CDR3 has 15 residues. Germline-derived CDR1 and CDR2 are MGHRA and YSYEKL. CDR3 bases: TGCGCCAGCAGCCAAGGAAGAGCGGACACCGGGGAGCTGTTTTTT. It is translated as CASSQGRADTGELFF.

CDR3 in amino acids: CASSYDGQGNGYTF. For the CDR3, the DNA is TGTGCCAGCAGTTATGACGGGCAGGGGAATGGCTACACCTTC. The J gene is TRBJ1-2, the V gene TRBV6-6; possible D gene TRBD1, 6 bases. V gave up 3 bases and J gave up 6 bases, with 14 bases separating them. Looked up from germline, CDR1 is MNHNY and CDR2 is SVGAGI (reference sequence). The CDR3 covers 14 residues.

This clone appeared a single time. At the DNA level, this CDR3 is encoded by other sequences in the same sample as well. The chain has TRBV29-1 and TRBJ2-7; D is uncertain. Trimming stripped 1 base from V and 0 bases from J, with 7 bases between. The CDR3 contains 13 residues. Germline-derived CDR1 and CDR2 are SQVTM and ANQGSEA. The CDR3 region is CSVEGGGSYEQYF. DNA for the CDR3: TGCAGCGTTGAAGGCGGCGGCTCCTACGAGCAGTACTTC.

The chain links TRBV12-1 to TRBJ2-3; no check of the table's D call, TRBD2, against the DNA was made. TRBV12-1 is annotated as a pseudogene. The length of the CDR3 is 15 residues. CDR3 sequence (DNA): TGTGCCAGCACCGAGGGAGTCTCCTTCTCAGATACGCAGTATTTT. It specifies CASTEGVSFSDTQYF.

V usage is TRBV5-5 and J usage is TRBJ1-1; D unclear. This CDR3 has 14 residues. Trimming took off 0 bases at V and 5 bases at J, with 11 bases between the two ends. Per the germline V gene, CDR1 is SGHKS and CDR2 is YYEKEE (reference sequence). As DNA, the CDR3 is TGTGCCAGCAGCTTGGTTCCAGGTCGGACTGAAGCTTTCTTT. Translated, it gives CASSLVPGRTEAFF. The whole variable domain, filled in from reference TRBV5-5 and TRBJ1-1, reads DAGVTQSPTHLIKTRGQQVTLRCSPISGHKSVSWYQQVLGQGPQFIFQYYEKEERGRGNFPDRFSARQFPNYSSELNVNALLLGDSALYLCASSLVPGRTEAFFGQGTRLTVV.

This rearrangement joins TRBV5-4 to TRBJ2-3; 7 nucleotides line up with TRBD2. Looked up from germline, CDR1 is SGHNT and CDR2 is YYREEE (reference sequence). This CDR3 is 16 amino acids long. The V and J ends lost 0 bases and 2 bases, in that order; junction bases with no gene match: 6. For the CDR3, the DNA is TGTGCCAGCAGCTTGGGCGCGGGGGTAGTCACAGATACGCAGTATTTT. Its translation: CASSLGAGVVTDTQYF. Full variable domain (rest looked up from reference TRBV5-4 and TRBJ2-3): ETGVTQSPTHLIKTRGQQVTLRCSSQSGHNTVSWYQQALGQGPQFIFQYYREEENGRGNFPPRFSGLQFPNYSSELNVNALELDDSALYLCASSLGAGVVTDTQYFGPGTRLTVL.

The chain recombines TRBV19 with TRBJ1-6, with 8 bases lining up with TRBD1. The CDR3 is made up of 14 amino acids. J lost 6 bases, V lost 5 bases, and 3 bases had no gene match. The germline V gene encodes CDR1 LNHDA and CDR2 SQIVND (reference sequence). The CDR3 DNA reads as TGTGCCAGTAGTGTCACAGGGGGTAATTCACCCCTCCACTTT. It encodes CASSVTGGNSPLHF.

This sequence joins TRBV7-6 and TRBJ1-1; 7 nucleotides match TRBD1. The CDR3 contains 16 residues. Trimming took 1 base from V and 5 from J; bases not matched to a gene: 10. In germline, CDR1 is SGHVS, CDR2 FNYEAQ. CDR3 protein: CASSLVIGGTSTEAFF. The CDR3 DNA sequence: TGTGCCAGCAGCTTAGTAATAGGGGGCACGAGTACTGAAGCTTTCTTT.

This chain uses TRBV5-6 with TRBJ2-1, with D perhaps matching TRBD2 (6 bases). This CDR3 has 15 amino acids. Germline loops: CDR1 SGHDT, CDR2 YYEEEE. V lost 4 bases to trimming and J lost 0 bases, with 11 bases between them. The CDR3 bases are TGTGCCAGCAGCGGGGGACTCCGCTCCTACAATGAGCAGTTCTTC. Translating gives CASSGGLRSYNEQFF. Combining the CDR3 with reference TRBV5-6 and TRBJ2-1 gives the whole variable domain DAGVTQSPTHLIKTRGQQVTLRCSPKSGHDTVSWYQQALGQGPQFIFQYYEEEERQRGNFPDRFSGHQFPNYSSELNVNALLLGDSALYLCASSGGLRSYNEQFFGPGTRLTVL.

The CDR3 DNA follows: TGTGCCAGCGGAGGGGGACAGGGGGCTTCACCCCTCCACTTT. It codes for CASGGGQGASPLHF. J is TRBJ1-6 and V is TRBV7-9, with 12 bases aligning to TRBD1. J was trimmed by 9 bases and V by 8 bases; bases with no gene match: 5. CDR3 length: 14 amino acids. CDR1 is SEHNR and CDR2 is FQNEAQ in the germline V gene (reference sequence).

This chain uses TRBV5-4 with TRBJ2-1; TRBD1 agrees at 8 bases. CDR3 size: 15 residues. In germline, CDR1 is SGHNT, CDR2 YYREEE (reference sequence). The J segment lost 2 bases and the V segment lost 9 bases, leaving 10 bases of the junction unmatched. The CDR3: CATKSGTGAYNEQFF. CDR3 coding DNA: TGTGCCACTAAGTCCGGGACAGGAGCCTACAATGAGCAGTTCTTC.

The sample holds one count of this clone. The chain is built from TRBV2 and TRBJ2-7, with TRBD2 matching over 10 bases. Losses at the gene ends were 7 bases for V and 2 bases for J; bases not matched to a gene: 5. Germline assignment: CDR1 SNHLY and CDR2 FYNNEI. This CDR3 spans 14 amino acids. DNA for the CDR3: TGTGCCAGCAAGGTACTAGCGGGACCCTACGAGCAGTACTTC. Amino acids: CASKVLAGPYEQYF. The full variable domain, in which reference TRBV2 and TRBJ2-7 provide the parts outside the CDR3, is EPEVTQTPSHQVTQMGQEVILRCVPISNHLYFYWYRQILGQKVEFLVSFYNNEISEKSEIFDDQFSVERPDGSNFTLKIRSTKLEDSAMYFCASKVLAGPYEQYFGPGTRLTVT.